Below are 18 T cell receptor beta chains sequenced from a single sample in a study of long-term antiretroviral therapy in people with HIV. At survey level, the immunoSEQ assay was run in its v3.0 version. Data came from immunoSEQ multiplex PCR; TCRdb stores just in-frame clones and leaves some out. The sample has 30,000 to 40,000 clones; 60% to 85% are singletons. Specimen: unsorted PBMCs, collected 2 years after starting antiretroviral therapy. These receptors were collected from a woman aged 45-59 years with HIV.

This clone has just a few counts. V usage is TRBV6-6 and J usage is TRBJ1-2; D is unclear. V gave up 2 bases and J gave up 2 bases, with 9 bases separating them. This CDR3 region has 14 residues. Germline CDR1 reads MNHNY; CDR2 reads SVGAGI (reference sequence). Here the CDR3 reads CASSYGGSNYGYTF. The DNA of the CDR3 is TGTGCCAGCAGTTACGGCGGCAGCAACTATGGCTACACCTTC.

The genes are TRBV28 and TRBJ1-2; D is uncertain. V lost 3 bases, J lost 5 bases, and 16 bases lay in between. This CDR3 comprises 15 residues. CDR1 and CDR2 (germline): MDHEN, SYDVKM. CDR3: CASSFTVGIPYGYTF. CDR3 in DNA: TGTGCCAGCAGTTTTACCGTGGGGATCCCGTATGGCTACACCTTC.

The DNA for the CDR3 is TGTGCCAGCAGCCTCACCGGGACAGGGAGTTTGGAGCTGTTTTTT. Its protein product is CASSLTGTGSLELFF. The rearrangement joins TRBV7-2 to TRBJ2-2, with TRBD1 identical over 9 bases. With 5 bases clipped from V and 10 bases from J, the junction kept 11 bases outside the gene matches. The CDR3 is 15 amino acids. The V gene's germline CDR1 is SGHTA and CDR2 FQGNSA.

The table lists this clone with a few counts. V and J are TRBV30 and TRBJ1-3, with 8 bases lining up with TRBD1. CDR3 length: 14 residues. Germline lookup yields CDR1 GTSNPN and CDR2 SVGIG (reference sequence). Trimming took 3 bases from V and 4 from J; bases not matched to a gene: 5. The CDR3 region is CAWRHAGGGNTIYF. CDR3 bases: TGTGCCTGGAGACATGCAGGGGGCGGAAACACCATATATTTT.

V gene TRBV2 combines with J gene TRBJ1-2, with 9 bases matching TRBD1. Germline loops: CDR1 SNHLY, CDR2 FYNNEI. The CDR3 covers 15 residues. The trim removed 4 bases at V and 0 bases at J, leaving 3 bases unmatched. The CDR3 sequence: CASSARTGANYGYTF. The CDR3 DNA reads TGTGCCAGCAGTGCCCGGACAGGGGCTAACTATGGCTACACCTTC.

The chain combines TRBV29-1 with TRBJ2-3; TRBD1 aligns across 7 bases. Germline CDR1 and CDR2: SQVTM and ANQGSEA. The CDR3 is 16 amino acids. The V segment lost 4 bases and the J segment 1 base; nucleotides outside the gene matches: 11. For the CDR3, the DNA is TGCAGCGTTGCGGCTCGGGCAGGACAGGGCACAGATACGCAGTATTTT. The encoded protein is CSVAARAGQGTDTQYF.

In this sample, this clone turned up a few times. This sequence joins TRBV5-4 and TRBJ1-2, with D possibly TRBD1 on 5 matching bases. V shed 2 bases and J shed 4 bases, with 9 bases lying between them. The CDR3 has 13 residues. CDR1 SGHNT and CDR2 YYREEE come from the germline V gene (reference sequence). CDR3: CASSFGGTYGYTF. The CDR3 nucleotides read TGTGCCAGCAGCTTTGGGGGGACCTATGGCTACACCTTC.

This chain links TRBV5-4 with TRBJ1-2, with D unclear. V was trimmed by 3 bases and J by 3 bases, leaving 15 bases between them. Germline CDR1 and CDR2: SGHNT and YYREEE (reference sequence). This CDR3 is 15 amino acids long. CDR3 residues: CASSSNPTSYYGYTF. The DNA of the CDR3 is TGTGCCAGCAGCTCGAACCCGACATCGTACTATGGCTACACCTTC.

The chain couples TRBV6-6 to TRBJ1-3; 9 bases line up with TRBD1. The germline V gene has CDR1 MNHNY and CDR2 SVGAGI (reference sequence). Unmatched junction bases numbered 11, after V lost 6 bases and J lost 8 bases. This CDR3 has 15 residues. The CDR3 nucleotides are TGTGCCAGCAGGGTACAGGGGGCGTTAATACACACCATATATTTT. This codes for CASRVQGALIHTIYF.

The V gene is TRBV7-3, the J gene TRBJ2-2, with 8 bases aligning to TRBD1. After removal of 2 bases from V and 2 bases from J, the junction contained 4 bases not matched to a gene. Germline V gene data show CDR1 as SGHTA and CDR2 as FQGTGA. The CDR3 runs to 16 residues. The CDR3 DNA reads TGTGCCAGCAGCTTACAGCCAGGGGGCAACACCGGGGAGCTGTTTTTT. Protein product: CASSLQPGGNTGELFF.

The V call is TRBV6-5, the J call TRBJ1-2; tentative D call: TRBD1 (6 bases). The CDR3 contains 15 residues. Germline CDR1 MNHEY, CDR2 SVGAGI. The V gene lost 6 bases and the J gene lost 4 bases, with 18 bases spanning the gap. CDR3 in DNA: TGTGCCAGCAGCCCACAGACAGGAGGGAGCTATGGCTACACCTTC. This sequence encodes CASSPQTGGSYGYTF.

The V call is TRBV5-1, the J call TRBJ1-3; a possible D gene is TRBD1 (6 bases). The CDR3 is made up of 15 amino acids. The V end was cut by 4 bases, the J end by 4 bases, with 15 bases between. Germline CDR1 and CDR2: SGHRS and YFSETQ. CDR3 region: CASSPNRDLGNTIYF. CDR3 in DNA: TGCGCCAGCAGCCCCAACAGGGATTTAGGAAACACCATATATTTT.

The J gene is TRBJ2-3, the V gene TRBV11-2; D ambiguous. Trimming stripped 6 bases from V and 9 bases from J, with 25 bases between. This CDR3 spans 16 amino acids. In germline, CDR1 is SGHAT, CDR2 FQNNGV. CDR3 coding DNA: TGTGCCAGCAGTATGAAATCCGGCCAGCCCTCTCTCACGCAGTATTTT. Translated: CASSMKSGQPSLTQYF.

The CDR3 region has the DNA TGTGCCAGCAGACAGGACAGTTATGGCTACACCTTC. Translation: CASRQDSYGYTF. The chain couples TRBV28 to TRBJ1-2, with a possible D match to TRBD1 (6 bases). The V end was cut by 6 bases, the J end by 5 bases, with 10 bases between. Germline V gene data show CDR1 as MDHEN and CDR2 as SYDVKM. CDR3 length equals 12 residues.

The V call is TRBV2, the J call TRBJ2-5, with D tentatively TRBD1 or TRBD2 (5 bases each). V shed 8 bases and J shed 5 bases, with 18 bases lying between them. The germline gives CDR1 SNHLY, CDR2 FYNNEI. CDR3 length: 14 amino acids. The CDR3 coding sequence is TGTGCCAGCGACAGAGGGTTGAATCGGGAGACCCAGTACTTC. Translating it yields CASDRGLNRETQYF.

The chain has TRBV7-6 and TRBJ2-5; the D is unclear. CDR3 length: 13 residues. The V gene's germline CDR1 is SGHVS and CDR2 FNYEAQ. V was clipped by 0 bases and J by 2 bases, with 4 bases between them. The chain's CDR3 is CASSLAEQETQYF. The CDR3 coding sequence is TGTGCCAGCAGCTTAGCGGAACAAGAGACCCAGTACTTC.

The rearrangement joins TRBV10-3 to TRBJ1-5; D is unclear. The CDR3 has 14 amino acids. From germline, CDR1 is ENHRY and CDR2 SYGVKD. Trimming shortened V by 3 bases and J by 3 bases, and 9 bases separated the two germline ends. CDR3 DNA sequence: TGTGCCATCAGTGAACCAGAAATCAATCAGCCCCAGCATTTT. Its translation: CAISEPEINQPQHF.

This clone was detected once. The chain combines TRBV6-1 with TRBJ2-2; no clear D. Between the trimmed V and J ends, which lost 4 bases and 1 base, there was a span of 10 bases. Per the germline V gene, CDR1 is MNHNS and CDR2 is SASEGT. The CDR3 is made up of 15 amino acids. CDR3 sequence reads: CASSVAAGNTGELFF. In DNA, the CDR3 is TGTGCCAGCAGTGTGGCAGCCGGGAACACCGGGGAGCTGTTTTTT.